One sample yielded the 25 T cell receptor beta chains listed below, sequenced in a study of T cell responses to AZD1222 COVID-19 vaccine. Libraries were prepared by immunoSEQ multiplex PCR; TCRdb keeps only in-frame clonotypes and omits some of them. The data show 200,000 or so clones, with about nine tenths seen just once and around 2.5% held by the top ten. Sequencing was performed on peripheral blood, taken on day 0 of MenACWY control vaccination. The receptors originated from an adult in good health.

The chain employs TRBV30 and TRBJ2-3, with TRBD2 matching over 13 bases. The CDR3 consists of 15 residues. Germline lookup yields CDR1 GTSNPN and CDR2 SVGIG (reference sequence). Losses at the gene ends were 0 bases for V and 3 bases for J; bases not matched to a gene: 0. This chain's CDR3 is CAWSVGLAGTDTQYF. In DNA form, the CDR3 reads TGTGCCTGGAGTGTGGGACTAGCGGGAACAGATACGCAGTATTTT. The full variable domain, with the rest looked up from reference TRBV30 and TRBJ2-3, is SQTIHQWPATLVQPVGSPLSLECTVEGTSNPNLYWYRQAAGRGLQLLFYSVGIGQISSEVPQNLSASRPQDRQFILSSKKLLLSDSGFYLCAWSVGLAGTDTQYFGPGTRLTVL.

The V call is TRBV18, the J call TRBJ2-5; the match to TRBD2 covers 10 bases. The CDR3 contains 19 residues. V lost 1 base, J lost 1 base, and 12 bases stayed unmatched. CDR1 KGHSH and CDR2 LQKENI come from the germline V gene. The CDR3, as DNA: TGTGCCAGCTCACCACGGGTTTCTAGCGGGGGTCGAGGCCAAGAGACCCAGTACTTC. Translating it yields CASSPRVSSGGRGQETQYF.

V gene TRBV19 combines with J gene TRBJ1-2; TRBD1 is a possible D gene (5 bases). CDR3 length equals 14 residues. Germline V lookup: CDR1 LNHDA, CDR2 SQIVND (reference sequence). Trimming left V 7 bases short and J 0 bases short, with 12 bases between. The CDR3 DNA reads as TGTGCCAGTAACCGGGAACAGGCTAACTATGGCTACACCTTC. Its translation: CASNREQANYGYTF.

The chain joins TRBV6-6 to TRBJ2-1; 7 bases are a match to TRBD1. Trimming cost V 0 bases and J 7 bases; bases outside gene matches: 0. From germline, CDR1 is MNHNY and CDR2 SVGAGI (reference sequence). CDR3 length: 13 amino acids. CDR3 in amino acids: CASSYSTGNEQFF. The CDR3 DNA reads as TGTGCCAGCAGTTACTCGACAGGGAATGAGCAGTTCTTC.

The chain has TRBV3-1 (or the pseudogene TRBV3-2) and TRBJ1-5; D uncertain. The germline CDR1 and CDR2 sequences are LGHDT and YNNKEL (reference sequence). The V gene lost 4 bases and the J gene lost 0 bases, with 4 bases spanning the gap. The CDR3 sequence is 13 residues long. This CDR3 is CASSRNSNQPQHF. CDR3 coding DNA: TGTGCCAGCAGCCGAAATAGCAATCAGCCCCAGCATTTT.

This clone was seen only a few times. The chain carries TRBV2 and TRBJ2-5, with 12 bases fitting TRBD2. The length of the CDR3 is 15 residues. The V and J ends lost 6 bases and 5 bases, in that order; junction bases with no gene match: 7. The germline V gene encodes CDR1 SNHLY and CDR2 FYNNEI. The CDR3 nucleotides read TGTGCCAGCAGGGCTAGCGGGGGGGCAGGGGAGACCCAGTACTTC. It translates to CASRASGGAGETQYF.

This clone appeared a single time. The CDR3 DNA reads as TGTGCCAGCAGTGAAACGACAAATCAGCCCCAGCATTTT. The encoded protein is CASSETTNQPQHF. V gene TRBV25-1 combines with J gene TRBJ1-5; unclear D gene. V lost 2 bases and J 4 bases, leaving 6 bases between the germline ends. The CDR3 contains 13 residues. Germline CDR1 is MGHDK and CDR2 is SYGVNS.

The rearrangement uses TRBV2 and TRBJ2-1; 9 bases match TRBD1. Germline loops: CDR1 SNHLY, CDR2 FYNNEI. This CDR3 contains 15 residues. J lost 9 bases, V lost 7 bases, and 13 bases had no gene match. CDR3 DNA sequence: TGTGCCAGCAATGCGGGACAGGGATTTTTGTCTGAGCAGTTCTTC. It encodes CASNAGQGFLSEQFF.

The chain combines TRBV18 with TRBJ2-5; maybe TRBD2 (5 bases). Germline-derived CDR1 and CDR2 are KGHSH and LQKENI. Trimming left V 3 bases short and J 0 bases short, with 11 bases between. This CDR3 contains 15 residues. The CDR3 DNA reads as TGTGCCAGCTCACCCCTTGCCGGGGACCAAGAGACCCAGTACTTC. Amino acid sequence: CASSPLAGDQETQYF.

The J gene is TRBJ2-7, the V gene TRBV21-1; TRBD1, as called in the table, went unchecked against the DNA. TRBV21-1 is recorded as a pseudogene. The CDR3 extends over 16 amino acids. CDR3: CASSKVRAGETYEQYF. The CDR3 nucleotides are TGTGCCAGCAGCAAAGTGAGGGCAGGGGAAACCTACGAGCAGTACTTC.

CDR3 DNA: TGCGCCAGCACCAATGGGGGGCAGGCGGGCGAAAAACTGTTTTTT. This codes for CASTNGGQAGEKLFF. V is TRBV5-1 and J is TRBJ1-4, with a possible D match to TRBD1 (6 bases). Germline values: CDR1 SGHRS, CDR2 YFSETQ. The CDR3 consists of 15 residues. V was pared by 6 bases and J by 8 bases, with 20 bases between.

The rearrangement joins TRBV6-5 to TRBJ2-7, with D maybe TRBD1 (6 bases). V lost 7 bases and J 7 bases, leaving 11 bases between the germline ends. The CDR3 is 11 amino acids. Germline lookup yields CDR1 MNHEY and CDR2 SVGAGI. The DNA for the CDR3 is TGTGCCAGCACCTACAGGGAGGAGCAGTACTTC. The encoded protein is CASTYREEQYF.

This rearrangement joins TRBV19 to TRBJ1-1, with no clear D. V lost 1 base to trimming and J lost 1 base, with 10 bases between them. Germline V lookup: CDR1 LNHDA, CDR2 SQIVND (reference sequence). This CDR3 is built from 15 residues. CDR3 loop: CASSIVLKGNTEAFF. Here the CDR3 DNA reads TGTGCCAGTAGTATAGTCCTTAAAGGGAACACTGAAGCTTTCTTT.

The J gene is TRBJ1-2, the V gene TRBV30; 8 bases agree with TRBD1. CDR1 and CDR2 (germline): GTSNPN, SVGIG (reference sequence). V lost 3 bases and J lost 6; bases outside the gene matches: 9. This CDR3 comprises 14 residues. The CDR3 is CAWRAAPTGDGYTF. The CDR3 DNA follows: TGTGCCTGGAGGGCCGCCCCGACAGGGGATGGCTACACCTTC.

The chain is built from TRBV28 and TRBJ2-2, with 8 nucleotides matching TRBD2. CDR3 length equals 15 residues. V shed 5 bases and J 6 bases; nucleotides not matched to a gene: 8. Germline V gene sequence: CDR1 MDHEN, CDR2 SYDVKM. CDR3 sequence reads: CASSIGTRSPGELFF. As DNA, the CDR3 is TGTGCCAGCAGTATCGGGACTAGGAGTCCCGGGGAGCTGTTTTTT. The whole variable domain, filled in from reference TRBV28 and TRBJ2-2, reads DVKVTQSSRYLVKRTGEKVFLECVQDMDHENMFWYRQDPGLGLRLIYFSYDVKMKEKGDIPEGYSVSREKKERFSLILESASTNQTSMYLCASSIGTRSPGELFFGEGSRLTVL.

This clone has just a few counts. This chain links TRBV27 with TRBJ2-3; D gene ambiguous. Per germline, CDR1 MNHEY and CDR2 SMNVEV (reference sequence). Trimming took off 6 bases at V and 4 bases at J, with 14 bases between the two ends. The CDR3 spans 14 residues. This CDR3 reads CASRKPTRPDTQYF. CDR3 DNA sequence: TGTGCCAGCAGGAAACCGACGCGGCCAGATACGCAGTATTTT.

The chain has TRBV20-1 and TRBJ2-7, with D unresolved. V was clipped by 7 bases and J by 2 bases, with 3 bases between them. The length of the CDR3 is 9 residues. In germline, CDR1 is DFQATT, CDR2 SNEGSKA (reference sequence). The CDR3 nucleotides are TGCAGTGTCACCTACGAGCAGTACTTC. Protein: CSVTYEQYF.

The rearrangement joins TRBV11-2 to TRBJ2-7; D is ambiguous. Trimming pared 0 bases from V and 3 bases from J, leaving 15 bases between. Germline loops: CDR1 SGHAT, CDR2 FQNNGV. This CDR3 contains 16 residues. The CDR3 spells CASSLEFAPYLYEQYF. CDR3 bases: TGTGCCAGCAGCTTAGAGTTCGCCCCGTATCTCTACGAGCAGTACTTC.

The chain is built from TRBV5-8 and TRBJ2-1; D call uncertain. Germline V CDR1 and CDR2: SGHTS, YDEGEE. The CDR3 is 14 residues long. The V end lost 1 base, the J end lost 4 bases, and 9 bases lay between the germline ends. The CDR3 here is CASSLNWLYNEQFF. CDR3 sequence (DNA): TGTGCCAGCAGCTTGAACTGGCTTTACAATGAGCAGTTCTTC. The full variable domain, completed using reference TRBV5-8 and TRBJ2-1, is EAGVTQSPTHLIKTRGQQATLRCSPISGHTSVYWYQQALGLGLQFLLWYDEGEERNRGNFPPRFSGRQFPNYSSELNVNALELEDSALYLCASSLNWLYNEQFFGPGTRLTVL.

CDR3 in DNA: TGTGCCAGCAGCTTGGATGGTGGGGAGCAGTACTTC. Amino acid sequence: CASSLDGGEQYF. J is TRBJ2-7 and V is TRBV5-5; D is uncertain. V was cut by 0 bases and J by 7 bases, with 8 bases left in between. Germline assignment: CDR1 SGHKS and CDR2 YYEKEE (reference sequence). The CDR3 extends over 12 amino acids.

The rearrangement uses TRBV2 and TRBJ2-1; TRBD1 agrees at 8 bases. CDR1 and CDR2 (germline): SNHLY, FYNNEI. Trimming took 7 bases from V and 7 from J; bases not matched to a gene: 6. CDR3 length equals 13 residues. For the CDR3, the DNA is TGTGCCAGCAACAGGGGGTTTTTGAATGAGCAGTTCTTC. It encodes CASNRGFLNEQFF.

The chain employs TRBV6-2 or TRBV6-3 and TRBJ2-3; D remains ambiguous. Germline assignment: CDR1 MNHEY and CDR2 SVGEGT. Between the trimmed V and J ends, which lost 2 bases and 1 base, there was a span of 7 bases. The CDR3 totals 14 residues. CDR3 coding DNA: TGTGCCAGCAGTTACGAGGCGCGCACAGATACGCAGTATTTT. Residues: CASSYEARTDTQYF.

This chain joins TRBV2 and TRBJ2-7; 8 bases line up with TRBD1. CDR3 length: 18 residues. Trimming took 1 base from V and 7 from J; bases not matched to a gene: 18. Germline V gives CDR1 SNHLY, CDR2 FYNNEI. The CDR3 bases are TGTGCCAGCAGTGAAGGACAGGGGCGTCCAGGAGGATTTTGGGAGCAGTACTTC. It specifies CASSEGQGRPGGFWEQYF. Full variable domain (remainder filled in from reference TRBV2 and TRBJ2-7): EPEVTQTPSHQVTQMGQEVILRCVPISNHLYFYWYRQILGQKVEFLVSFYNNEISEKSEIFDDQFSVERPDGSNFTLKIRSTKLEDSAMYFCASSEGQGRPGGFWEQYFGPGTRLTVT.

This clone has a handful of counts. The J gene is TRBJ2-7, the V gene TRBV11-1; 8 nucleotides align to TRBD2. The CDR3 is 14 residues long. Germline values: CDR1 SGHAT, CDR2 FQDESV (reference sequence). With 3 bases clipped from V and 5 bases from J, the junction kept 6 bases outside the gene matches. CDR3 residues: CASSLMSGLDEQYF. Here the CDR3 DNA reads TGTGCCAGCAGCTTGATGTCGGGACTAGACGAGCAGTACTTC.

The rearrangement joins TRBV21-1 to TRBJ1-3; no check of the table's D call, TRBD1, against the DNA was made. TRBV21-1 is a listed pseudogene. There are 17 residues in the CDR3. CDR3 coding DNA: TGTGCCAGCAGCACTACCCCGGGACAGACTCCTAGAAACACCATATATTTT. It translates to CASSTTPGQTPRNTIYF.